This TCR beta chain was observed in a study of cytomegalovirus exposure and HLA in healthy donors. Regarding the study as a whole: Testing in vitro showed three CMV-associated chains specific for CMV antigens. Among TCR beta chains, those listed as cytomegalovirus-associated numbered over 150. There were some public TCRs occurring in many donors, but most TCR sequences were rare.

Among the 110 or so subjects of the validation cohort, separate from the roughly 600-subject first cohort, were the donors. For this clone: As yet, its antigen is unknown.

Profiled with immunoSEQ multiplex PCR; TCRdb holds only in-frame clones, not every one. Found here are 100,000 to 150,000 clones, approximately 95% of them singletons; the top ten hold 1.7%. Trimming left V 1 base short and J 0 bases short, with 10 bases between. Looked up from germline, CDR1 is SGHTA and CDR2 is FQGNSA. CDR3 length: 16 amino acids. The material sequenced was PBMCs. The V and J genes are TRBV7-2 and TRBJ1-5, with D hard to call. The clonotype originates from a man aged 18 to 29 in good health and CMV-seronegative. The CDR3 DNA reads as TGTGCCAGCAGCTTAGGTGGGAGGTCTAGCAATCAGCCCCAGCATTTT. It is translated as CASSLGGRSSNQPQHF.